These T cell receptor beta chains were read from a single sample in a study of vaccination and CD4 T cells after COVID-19. These receptors' antigens are unknown. TCRdb re-called the PCR reads with MiXCR, one entry per CDR3 protein. The sample yields thousands of distinct CDR3 sequences, around 47% seen once. Source material: CD4+ T cells from blood, cultured in vitro. All receptors come from a human donor in good health. CDR3s include the opening cysteine and the closing phenylalanine or tryptophan. The D gene is left open where the match is weak. Only part of the rows carry a size: once, few, many, or a class if the clone is expanded.

>TRBD2|NA|TRBV19|TRBJ2-2
TGTGCCAGTAGTCACACGAGGGATACTAGCGGGACGCTGTTTTTT
CASSHTRDTSGTLFF
>NA|NA|TRBV5-6|TRBJ1-6
TGTGCCAGCAGCTTGTGGGCCAGGGTGGCCTATAATTCACCCCTCCACTTT
CASSLWARVAYNSPLHF
>NA|once|TRBV12-3/TRBV12-4|TRBJ2-5
TGTGCCAGCAGTTTAGGGTCCCTCCCGACCCAGTACTTC
CASSLGSLPTQYF
>NA|NA|TRBV7-9|TRBJ1-4
TGTGCCAGCAGCTTAGCGGCAGGGAACAAACTGTTTTTT
CASSLAAGNKLFF
>TRBD2|NA|TRBV7-2|TRBJ2-3
TGTGCCAGCAGCCTGGGACTAGCGGGGGCCTTATCTAGCACAGATACGCAGTATTTT
CASSLGLAGALSSTDTQYF
>NA|few|TRBV6-5|TRBJ1-1
TGTGCCAGCAGTTACTCGGGCAAGAACACTGAAGCTTTCTTT
CASSYSGKNTEAFF
>TRBD1|NA|TRBV6-1|TRBJ2-7
TGTGCCAGCAGCTCATTGCTTACAGGGGGCTATCAAGTCGCGTACGAGCAGTACTTC
CASSSLLTGGYQVAYEQYF
>TRBD2|few|TRBV7-8|TRBJ2-1
TGTGCCAGCAGCATCACCACTAGCGTCGCCGGTCATGAGCAGTTCTTC
CASSITTSVAGHEQFF
>NA|NA|TRBV6-2/TRBV6-3|TRBJ1-5
TGTGCCAGCAGTTACTCTTTCGGCCAGGGAGAAAGCAATCAGCCCCAGCATTTT
CASSYSFGQGESNQPQHF
>TRBD1|few|TRBV5-6|TRBJ2-5
TGTGCCAGCAGCCTACAGGGGTTTAAGCAGGAGACCCAGTACTTC
CASSLQGFKQETQYF
>NA|NA|TRBV7-2|TRBJ1-1
TGTGCCAGCAGCCCGGACTACGGCGGGGCTTTCTTT
CASSPDYGGAFF
>TRBD2|NA|TRBV5-1|TRBJ2-4
TGCGCCAGCAGCGTCTTCGGCGGGGGGGACGAAAAGTACTTC
CASSVFGGGDEKYF
>NA|NA|TRBV7-9|TRBJ1-2
TGTGCCAGCAGCCTCCGGGACGGCTCGGGGGATGGCTACACCTTC
CASSLRDGSGDGYTF
>NA|NA|TRBV7-2|TRBJ2-3
TGTGCCAGCAGCTTAGGCGTAGGGCCAGATACGCAGTATTTT
CASSLGVGPDTQYF
>NA|NA|TRBV7-2|TRBJ2-1
TGTGCCAGCACCAACCCCCAGGCTTACAATGAGCAGTTCTTC
CASTNPQAYNEQFF